The 12 T cell receptor beta chains in this list originate from one sample, sequenced in a study of shared clonotypes between healthy human individuals. The table came from immunoSEQ multiplex PCR; TCRdb's copy has only in-frame clones and leaves some out. In the table there are 490,000 or so clones, 70% to 80% of which are singletons. The specimen was PBMCs. Receptor source: a woman aged 40 to 50 in good health. Some clones in this sample may be carry-over from other donors' samples.

The V and J genes are TRBV29-1 and TRBJ2-5; D gene uncertain. With the DNA end fitting TRBJ2-7 better, the J assignment may be wrong. Germline CDR1 SQVTM, CDR2 ANQGSEA. This CDR3 comprises 12 residues. CDR3 region: CSVAITNYEQYF. CDR3 DNA sequence: TGCAGCGTTGCCATCACAAACTACGAGCAGTACTTC.

The chain combines TRBV6-5 with TRBJ1-2, with D possibly being TRBD1 (6 bases). Deletions cut 6 bases from V and 7 bases from J, with 18 bases between. This CDR3 contains 14 residues. The germline gives CDR1 MNHEY, CDR2 SVGAGI. The DNA for the CDR3 is TGTGCCAGCAGCTCAGCAGGGGTTGCTGGTGGCTACACCTTC. Its protein is CASSSAGVAGGYTF.

The chain carries TRBV7-2 and TRBJ1-1; D is ambiguous. The CDR3 has 13 amino acids. Between the trimmed V and J ends, which lost 1 base and 1 base, there was a span of 4 bases. Germline CDR1 and CDR2: SGHTA and FQGNSA. The CDR3 spells CASSLEENTEAFF. In DNA form, the CDR3 reads TGTGCCAGCAGCTTAGAGGAGAACACTGAAGCTTTCTTT.

The chain employs TRBV18 and TRBJ2-7, with D hard to call. V was cut by 5 bases and J by 2 bases, with 16 bases left in between. The V gene's germline CDR1 is KGHSH and CDR2 LQKENI. CDR3 length: 15 residues. The DNA for the CDR3 is TGTGCCAGCTCATCCGACGGCCCCCCGGCCTACGAGCAGTACTTC. This translates into CASSSDGPPAYEQYF.

Worth noting for this clone: This may come from a read error, since a much larger clone is one base off. The chain is built from TRBV5-8 and TRBJ1-1; the D is unclear. The CDR3 sequence is 13 residues long. V was clipped by 0 bases and J by 0 bases, with 3 bases between them. The germline V gene has CDR1 SGHTS and CDR2 YDEGEE. The CDR3 here is CASSLEVNTEAFF. The CDR3 bases are TGTGCCAGCAGCTTGGAAGTGAACACTGAAGCTTTCTTT.

As to this clone: Other DNA sequences from this sample encode an identical CDR3 as well. The rearrangement links TRBV30 to TRBJ2-7; 9 bases map to TRBD1. V gave up 3 bases and J gave up 1 base; unmatched junction bases: 1. CDR1 and CDR2 (germline): GTSNPN, SVGIG (reference sequence). CDR3 length: 13 residues. The CDR3 protein is CAWRTGGSYEQYF. As DNA, the CDR3 is TGTGCCTGGAGGACAGGGGGGTCCTACGAGCAGTACTTC.

The chain couples TRBV6-5 to TRBJ2-7; D could derive from TRBD1 or TRBD2 (6 bases each). V lost 4 bases and J 0 bases, leaving 10 bases between the germline ends. CDR1 is MNHEY, CDR2 SVGAGI, per germline. This CDR3 has 14 amino acids. DNA for the CDR3: TGTGCCAGCAGTTGGCGGGACAACTCCTACGAGCAGTACTTC. Its translation: CASSWRDNSYEQYF.

The chain is built from TRBV28 and TRBJ2-7, with 7 bases fitting TRBD2. CDR3 length: 15 amino acids. V lost 7 bases and J lost 4; bases outside the gene matches: 13. CDR1 and CDR2 (germline): MDHEN, SYDVKM. Here the CDR3 DNA reads TGTGCCAGCACCTCACCCTCTAGCGGAACATACGAGCAGTACTTC. It is translated as CASTSPSSGTYEQYF.

This chain joins TRBV5-4 and TRBJ2-5, with 8 bases lining up with TRBD1. Germline values: CDR1 SGHNT, CDR2 YYREEE (reference sequence). V was clipped by 4 bases and J by 5 bases; unmatched bases: 7. The CDR3 runs to 14 residues. DNA of the CDR3: TGTGCCAGCAGCCCCGACAGGGGAGTTGAGACCCAGTACTTC. This encodes CASSPDRGVETQYF.

Remarks on this clone: A much larger clone lies one base from this, so it may be a read error. V gene TRBV2 combines with J gene TRBJ2-3, with 16 bases that match TRBD2. The germline gives CDR1 SNHLY, CDR2 FYNNEI. V dropped 8 bases and J dropped 1; count of bases not matched to a gene: 6. The CDR3 is made up of 17 amino acids. CDR3 sequence reads: CASGAGTSGGGTDTQYF. In nucleotides, the CDR3 is TGTGCCAGCGGGGCCGGGACTAGCGGGGGGGGCACAGATACGCAGTATTTT.

As for this clone: Because the CDR3 is missing its conserved closing phenylalanine or tryptophan, this is likely a read error. No DNA is shown, since the ends of the CDR3 on it are uncertain; the CDR3 is the one TCRdb lists. This chain uses TRBV27 with TRBJ2-4; the DNA was not compared with TRBD2, the D call given in the table. The V gene's germline CDR1 is MNHEY and CDR2 SMNVEV (reference sequence). The CDR3 length equals 12 residues, ends included. The CDR3 sequence is CASKGRRDSVHL.

The V call is TRBV19, the J call TRBJ2-1, with D perhaps TRBD2 (5 bases). Germline V lookup: CDR1 LNHDA, CDR2 SQIVND (reference sequence). The ends were cut back, 1 base at V and 1 base at J, with 8 bases in the middle. The CDR3 is made up of 15 amino acids. CDR3 nucleotide sequence: TGTGCCAGTAGTATAGCGGGAAGGTCCTACAATGAGCAGTTCTTC. Protein sequence: CASSIAGRSYNEQFF.